The clone carrying this TCR beta chain was found a few times. This sample is part of a study of blood T cell repertoires in COVID-19. Data came from immunoSEQ multiplex PCR; TCRdb stores just in-frame clones and leaves some out. The sample lists fewer than 250,000 clones; roughly 80% were seen once. The germline CDR1 and CDR2 sequences are KGHSH and LQKENI. V was clipped by 3 bases and J by 6 bases, with 17 bases between them. The CDR3 is 15 residues long. The gene calls are TRBV18 and TRBJ1-2; weak D call: TRBD1 (6 bases). The sequence was collected from a woman in her forties who had been exposed to COVID-19. Sequencing input: PBMCs or T cells enriched from blood (not recorded which). The CDR3 here is CASSPSAQGPHGYTF. CDR3 nucleotides: TGTGCCAGCTCACCGTCCGCGCAGGGGCCCCATGGCTACACCTTC.